This T cell receptor (beta chain) was identified during a study of CD8+ T cells in alopecia areata. Findings of the study overall: Clonality exceeded that of normal scalp in lesional scalp, most notably in alopecia totalis/universalis.

A few counts support this clone. Antigen specificity is unknown. The CDR3 spans 12 residues. Germline V gene lookup returns CDR1 SQVTM and CDR2 ANQGSEA. V lost 3 bases and J lost 7; bases outside the gene matches: 5. Extraction and reverse transcription of RNA yielded cDNA as the sequencing template. Profiled with immunoSEQ multiplex PCR; TCRdb holds only in-frame clones, not every one. Found here are around 120,000 clones, approximately 60% of them singletons; the top ten hold around 2.7%. V gene TRBV29-1 combines with J gene TRBJ1-2; 7 bases are shared with TRBD1. Sequencing was done on a sample of CD4+ T cells sorted from blood. This TCR derives from a human donor in good health. Here the CDR3 DNA reads TGCAGCGTTGATCGACAGGGCGGTGGCTACACCTTC. Translating it yields CSVDRQGGGYTF.